The 2 T cell receptor beta chains in this list originate from one sample, sequenced in a study of blood T cells in healthy people across ages. A second 7 to 11 cycle PCR used barcoded and J-beta primers. Via MiXCR, TCRdb re-called the 5' RACE reads, giving one row per CDR3 protein. The sample carries fewer than 600,000 distinct CDR3 sequences, about 25% recorded once. The same sample was also studied in work on T cells of mothers and their children.

Source material: blood. These receptor sequences come from a boy younger than 10 in good health.

Details on this clonotype: One end of the junction does not line up with germline, which may come from a read error. V gene TRBV16 combines with J gene TRBJ1-4; tentative D call: TRBD1 (5 bases). CDR1 and CDR2 (germline): KGHSY, FQNENV. The CDR3 contains 15 residues. Written as DNA, the CDR3 is TGTACCAGCATCTCCGGCAGGGTCCCTAATGAAAAACTGTTTTTT. Translated: CTSISGRVPNEKLFF.

This clonotype came up a few times. The V gene is TRBV7-9, the J gene TRBJ2-5; D gene uncertain. The J call could be wrong; TRBJ2-7 is a better fit for the DNA end. CDR1 is SEHNR, CDR2 FQNEAQ, per germline (reference sequence). The CDR3 is 17 residues long. This chain's CDR3 is CASSSRYRADTNYEQYF. Written as DNA, the CDR3 is TGTGCCAGCAGCTCGCGATACCGGGCCGACACAAACTACGAGCAGTACTTC.